The 5 T cell receptor beta chains presented below share a single source sample, sequenced in a study of regulatory T cells in long-lasting Graves disease. Investigators prepared the TCR beta libraries by applying iRepertoire HTBI primers and Arm-PCR of CDR3 regions. TCRdb called the multiplex PCR reads again in MiXCR, with one record for every CDR3 protein. The sample shows approximately 470,000 distinct CDR3 sequences, about a sixth of them seen only once. Indicated time point: newly diagnosed GD, antithyroid drugs for less than 3 months. The TCR library was prepared using RNA isolated from PBMCs. These data also featured in a second study, about T cells in Graves' hyperthyroidism and ophthalmopathy.

Specimen: peripheral blood mononuclear cells (PBMCs), collected at new diagnosis, from a patient treated with antithyroid drugs. Source of these receptors: a man between 35 and 55 years old with Graves disease.

This clonotype occurred many times. V usage is TRBV28 and J usage is TRBJ1-2, with D unclear. Trimming pared 6 bases from V and 4 bases from J, leaving 12 bases between. Germline V CDR1 and CDR2: MDHEN, SYDVKM. The CDR3 spans 13 residues. Here the CDR3 DNA reads TGTGCCAGCAGCCCAACAGACCTCTATGGCTACACCTTC. It codes for CASSPTDLYGYTF.

The rearrangement links TRBV19 to TRBJ2-2; 9 nucleotides line up with TRBD1. V lost 5 bases, J lost 0 bases, and 4 bases stayed unmatched. Germline loops: CDR1 LNHDA, CDR2 SQIVND (reference sequence). The CDR3 is 16 amino acids. CDR3 DNA sequence: TGTGCCAGTAGTTTCGGGACAGGGCCGAACACCGGGGAGCTGTTTTTT. Translated, it gives CASSFGTGPNTGELFF. Variable domain in full (rest from reference TRBV19 and TRBJ2-2): DGGITQSPKYLFRKEGQNVTLSCEQNLNHDAMYWYRQDPGQGLRLIYYSQIVNDFQKGDIAEGYSVSREKKESFPLTVTSAQKNPTAFYLCASSFGTGPNTGELFFGEGSRLTVL.

This clonotype came up many times. The J gene is TRBJ1-1, the V gene TRBV14; 8 bases align to TRBD1. Germline trimming cut 3 bases from V and 3 bases from J; bases unmatched to any gene: 6. The CDR3 spans 15 residues. Germline V CDR1 and CDR2: SGHDN, FVKESK. DNA for the CDR3: TGTGCCAGCAGCCATTTAGGACAGGGATACACTGAAGCTTTCTTT. Translation: CASSHLGQGYTEAFF.

This clonotype was recorded many times. The chain is built from TRBV7-9 and TRBJ2-3; D is ambiguous. CDR1 and CDR2 from the germline V gene are SEHNR and FQNEAQ (reference sequence). The CDR3 is 13 amino acids. V dropped 1 base and J dropped 4 bases, with 6 bases sitting between them. CDR3 sequence: CASSLVVADTQYF. Written as DNA, the CDR3 is TGTGCCAGCAGCTTAGTCGTAGCAGATACGCAGTATTTT. Together with reference TRBV7-9 and TRBJ2-3, the CDR3 gives the full variable domain: DTGVSQNPRHKITKRGQNVTFRCDPISEHNRLYWYRQTLGQGPEFLTYFQNEAQLEKSRLLSDRFSAERPKGSFSTLEIQRTEQGDSAMYLCASSLVVADTQYFGPGTRLTVL.

This clonotype came up a few times. The chain combines TRBV20-1 with TRBJ2-3, with TRBD2 as a possible D gene (5 bases). Germline CDR1 and CDR2: DFQATT and SNEGSKA (reference sequence). V was cut by 5 bases and J by 6 bases, with 15 bases left in between. This CDR3 region has 13 residues. CDR3 nucleotides: TGCAGTGCTTCGCTAGCAAACGGGGATACGCAGTATTTT. Translating it yields CSASLANGDTQYF.